The TCR beta chain under discussion was sequenced for a study of cytomegalovirus exposure and HLA in healthy donors. The PCR employed 60 Vbeta primers together with 13 Jbeta primers. Clones were sequenced by immunoSEQ multiplex PCR, and TCRdb holds only the in-frame ones, with some missing. Of around 170,000 clones in the sample, more than 80% were seen once. The CDR3 sequence is 17 residues long. Germline CDR1 and CDR2: ENHRY and SYGVKD. With 4 bases clipped from V and 11 bases from J, the junction kept 17 bases outside the gene matches. This receptor was obtained from a woman in her fifties or sixties in good health and CMV-seropositive. This sequence joins TRBV10-3 and TRBJ1-5; 10 positions match TRBD1. The sample was PBMCs. The CDR3 protein is CAISGRDRGFVVSAQHF. Here the CDR3 DNA reads TGTGCCATCAGTGGTAGGGACAGGGGTTTCGTCGTGTCAGCCCAGCATTTT.